This TCR beta chain appears in the sequencing data of a study of T cells in Graves' hyperthyroidism and ophthalmopathy. Study summary: It was at initial diagnosis, before any treatment, that peripheral blood was collected.

Diagnosis relied on clinical symptoms, serum thyroxine and TRAb, thyroid ultrasound and orbital computed tomography. The V end was cut by 1 base, the J end by 6 bases, with 9 bases between. Germline V lookup: CDR1 SEHNR, CDR2 FQNEAQ (reference sequence). The CDR3 has 13 residues. This clonotype was found many times. The TCR beta CDR3 regions underwent amplification using RNA transcripts as the source. RT-PCR in the first round (using the HTBI primer set) targeted the TCR CDR3. One entry per CDR3 protein results from TCRdb running MiXCR on the multiplex PCR reads. Of 550,000 to 800,000 distinct CDR3 sequences in the sample, around 17% were seen once.

The rearrangement uses TRBV7-9 and TRBJ1-1; weak D call: TRBD1 (6 bases). The sample taken for sequencing was blood. The receptor was isolated from a man aged 18 to 35 with Graves' hyperthyroidism. CDR3 coding DNA: TGTGCCAGCAGCTTAGTCGGACAGCCTGAAGCTTTCTTT. Translation: CASSLVGQPEAFF.